This T cell receptor (beta chain) was obtained from a study of control samples from healthy donors and cancer patients. V lost 3 bases, J lost 2 bases, and 10 bases lay in between. The germline CDR1 and CDR2 sequences are MDHEN and SYDVKM. The CDR3 sequence is 14 residues long. Generated by immunoSEQ multiplex PCR, the TCRdb table keeps only in-frame clones and is missing some. The sample holds about 55,000 clones, nearly 90% seen once. This chain connects TRBV28 to TRBJ1-1; no firm D call. The clonotype comes from a man aged 45 to 65 in good health. Sequenced: blood. The CDR3 loop is CASSFWVSNTEAFF. The DNA of the CDR3 is TGTGCCAGCAGTTTCTGGGTGTCTAACACTGAAGCTTTCTTT.